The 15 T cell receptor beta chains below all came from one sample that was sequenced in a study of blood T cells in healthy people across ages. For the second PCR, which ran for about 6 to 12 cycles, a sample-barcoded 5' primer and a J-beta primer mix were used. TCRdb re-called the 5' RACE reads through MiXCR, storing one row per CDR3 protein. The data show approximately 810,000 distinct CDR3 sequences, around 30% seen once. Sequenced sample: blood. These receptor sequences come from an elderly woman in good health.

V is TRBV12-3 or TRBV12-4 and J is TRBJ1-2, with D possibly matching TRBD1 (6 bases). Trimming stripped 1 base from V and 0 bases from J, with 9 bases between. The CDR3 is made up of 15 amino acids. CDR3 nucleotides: TGTGCCAGCAGTTTAGGTCGGACAGCTAACTATGGCTACACCTTC. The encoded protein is CASSLGRTANYGYTF.

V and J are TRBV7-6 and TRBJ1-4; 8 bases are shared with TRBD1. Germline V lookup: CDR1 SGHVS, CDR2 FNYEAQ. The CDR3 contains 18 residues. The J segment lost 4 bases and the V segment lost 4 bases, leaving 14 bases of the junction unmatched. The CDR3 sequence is CASSSLPGTGSFNEKLFF. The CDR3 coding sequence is TGTGCCAGCAGCTCACTACCTGGGACAGGTAGTTTTAATGAAAAACTGTTTTTT.

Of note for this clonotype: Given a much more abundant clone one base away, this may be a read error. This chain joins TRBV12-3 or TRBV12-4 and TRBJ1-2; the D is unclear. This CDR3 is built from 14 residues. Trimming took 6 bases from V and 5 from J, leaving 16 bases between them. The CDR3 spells CASRTNGRFYGYTF. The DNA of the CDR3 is TGTGCCAGCAGGACCAACGGACGGTTTTATGGCTACACCTTC.

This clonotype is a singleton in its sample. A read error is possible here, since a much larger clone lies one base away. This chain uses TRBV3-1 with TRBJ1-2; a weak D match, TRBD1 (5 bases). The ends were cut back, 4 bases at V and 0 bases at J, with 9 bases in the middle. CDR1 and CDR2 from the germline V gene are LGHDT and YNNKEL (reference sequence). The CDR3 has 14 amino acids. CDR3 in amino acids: CASSLRGSNYGYTF. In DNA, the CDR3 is TGTGCCAGCAGCCTAAGGGGTTCTAACTATGGCTACACCTTC.

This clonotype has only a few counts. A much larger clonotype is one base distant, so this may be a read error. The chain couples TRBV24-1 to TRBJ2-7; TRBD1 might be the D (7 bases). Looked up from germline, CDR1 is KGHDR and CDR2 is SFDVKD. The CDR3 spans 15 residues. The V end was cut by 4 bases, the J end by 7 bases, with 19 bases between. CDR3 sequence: CATSEGGGFRNEQYF. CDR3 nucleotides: TGTGCCACCAGTGAAGGAGGGGGCTTCCGCAATGAGCAGTACTTC.

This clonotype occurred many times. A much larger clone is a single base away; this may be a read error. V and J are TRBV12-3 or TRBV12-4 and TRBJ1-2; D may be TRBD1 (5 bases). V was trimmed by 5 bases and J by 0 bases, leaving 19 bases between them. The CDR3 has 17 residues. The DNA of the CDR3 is TGTGCCAGCAGTCCGGGGACCGGCCTCACTTCTAACTATGGCTACACCTTC. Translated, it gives CASSPGTGLTSNYGYTF.

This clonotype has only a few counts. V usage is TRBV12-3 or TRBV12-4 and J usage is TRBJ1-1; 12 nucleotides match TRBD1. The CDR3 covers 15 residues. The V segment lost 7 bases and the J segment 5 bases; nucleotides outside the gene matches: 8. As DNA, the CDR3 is TGTGCCAGCACCCTGGGACAGGGGGCGAGAACTGAAGCTTTCTTT. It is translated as CASTLGQGARTEAFF.

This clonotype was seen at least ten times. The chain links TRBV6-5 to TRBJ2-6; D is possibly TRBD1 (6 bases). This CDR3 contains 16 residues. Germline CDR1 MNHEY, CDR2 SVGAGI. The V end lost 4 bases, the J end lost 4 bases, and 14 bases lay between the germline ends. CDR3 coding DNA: TGTGCCAGCAGTTTCGAAGGGGGTCCAGGGGCCAACGTCCTGACTTTC. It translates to CASSFEGGPGANVLTF.

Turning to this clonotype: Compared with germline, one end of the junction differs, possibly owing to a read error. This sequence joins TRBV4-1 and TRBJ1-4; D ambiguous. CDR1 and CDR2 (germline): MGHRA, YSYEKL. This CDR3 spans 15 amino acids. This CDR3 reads CASSHLGGLNEKRFF. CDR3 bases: TGCGCCAGCAGCCATTTGGGAGGGCTGAATGAAAAACGGTTTTTT.

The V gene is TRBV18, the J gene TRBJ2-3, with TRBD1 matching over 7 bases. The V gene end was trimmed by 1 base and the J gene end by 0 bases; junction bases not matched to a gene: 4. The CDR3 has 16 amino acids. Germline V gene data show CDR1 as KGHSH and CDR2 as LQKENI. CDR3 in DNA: TGTGCCAGCTCACCACGGACAGGACTTAGCACAGATACGCAGTATTTT. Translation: CASSPRTGLSTDTQYF.

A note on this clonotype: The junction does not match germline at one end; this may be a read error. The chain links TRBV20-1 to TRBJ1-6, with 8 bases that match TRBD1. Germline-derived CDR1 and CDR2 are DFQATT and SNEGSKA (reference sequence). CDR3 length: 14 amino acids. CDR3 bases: TGCAGTGCTAGATACGGACAGGGTCGTTCACCCCCCCACTTT. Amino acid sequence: CSARYGQGRSPPHF.

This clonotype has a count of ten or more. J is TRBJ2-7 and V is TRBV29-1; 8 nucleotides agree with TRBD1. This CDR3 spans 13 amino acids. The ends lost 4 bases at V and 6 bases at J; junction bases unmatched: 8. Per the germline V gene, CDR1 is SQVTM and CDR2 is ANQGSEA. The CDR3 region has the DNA TGCAGCGTTGGTGGTCAGGGGGCCGGCGAGCAGTACTTC. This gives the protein CSVGGQGAGEQYF.

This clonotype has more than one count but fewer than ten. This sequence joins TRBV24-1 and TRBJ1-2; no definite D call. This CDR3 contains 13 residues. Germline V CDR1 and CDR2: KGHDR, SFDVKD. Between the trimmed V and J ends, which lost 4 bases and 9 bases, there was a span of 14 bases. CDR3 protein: CATSEEGRESYTF. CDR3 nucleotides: TGTGCCACCAGTGAGGAGGGCCGGGAGAGCTACACCTTC.

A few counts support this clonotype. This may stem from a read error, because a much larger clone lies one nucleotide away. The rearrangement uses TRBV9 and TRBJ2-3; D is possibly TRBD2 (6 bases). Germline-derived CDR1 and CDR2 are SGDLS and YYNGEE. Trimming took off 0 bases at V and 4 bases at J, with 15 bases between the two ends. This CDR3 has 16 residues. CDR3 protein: CASSVASGGEADTQYF. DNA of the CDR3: TGTGCCAGCAGCGTAGCGTCCGGGGGTGAGGCAGATACGCAGTATTTT.

The CDR3, as DNA: TGTGCCAGCTCACCACCGGGGAACTGGGCCAACGTCCTGACTTTC. It encodes CASSPPGNWANVLTF. The chain has TRBV18 and TRBJ2-6; D gene unclear. There are 15 residues in the CDR3. Trimming left V 0 bases short and J 5 bases short, with 8 bases between. The germline V gene has CDR1 KGHSH and CDR2 LQKENI.